The 10 T cell receptor beta chains below all came from one sample that was sequenced in a study of breast tumors, draining lymph nodes, adjacent tissues. TCRdb reanalysed the multiplex PCR reads using MiXCR and keeps one entry per CDR3 protein. The repertoire holds fewer than 85,000 distinct CDR3 sequences, with roughly 19% as singletons. Breast cancer patients provided tissue from their axillary draining lymph nodes. The sample comprised axillary lymph node tissue. Every receptor here comes from a female donor with breast cancer. Some clones in this sample may be carry-over from other donors' samples.

As for this clonotype: It is likely a read error, because the conserved phenylalanine at the end of the CDR3 is missing. Because the CDR3's place on the DNA is in doubt, the DNA is left out and the CDR3 is given as listed by TCRdb. The J gene is TRBJ2-7, the V gene TRBV12-3 or TRBV12-4; the D call TRBD2 from the table was never checked on the DNA. The CDR3 adds up to 15 amino acids, both ends counted. The CDR3 reads CASSSGGTASYEQHS.

This clonotype appeared many times. The V and J genes are TRBV12-3 or TRBV12-4 and TRBJ2-2; D might be TRBD1 (6 bases). The germline V and J ends were trimmed by 6 bases and 1 base, with 9 bases remaining between them. The CDR3 extends over 14 amino acids. The CDR3 protein is CASSRTVNTGELFF. The CDR3 bases are TGTGCCAGCAGCAGGACAGTGAACACCGGGGAGCTGTTTTTT.

This clonotype appeared many times. V and J are TRBV7-2 and TRBJ1-4; D is perhaps TRBD1 (6 bases). Germline CDR1 is SGHTA and CDR2 is FQGNSA. The germline V and J ends were trimmed by 3 bases and 3 bases, with 17 bases remaining between them. The CDR3 loop spans 17 amino acids. The CDR3, as DNA: TGTGCCAGCAGCTTGGGCCCCTCCGGGACATCTAATGAAAAACTGTTTTTT. Translated, it gives CASSLGPSGTSNEKLFF.

In this sample, this clonotype turned up many times. This chain joins TRBV5-1 and TRBJ2-7; TRBD1 aligns across 7 bases. The CDR3 consists of 13 residues. Germline-derived CDR1 and CDR2 are SGHRS and YFSETQ. The ends lost 4 bases at V and 3 bases at J; junction bases unmatched: 4. CDR3 in amino acids: CASSPGTVYEQYF. CDR3 DNA: TGCGCCAGCAGCCCAGGGACAGTCTACGAGCAGTACTTC.

This clonotype appeared many times. The chain uses TRBV6-1 and TRBJ2-7; the D is unclear. Per germline, CDR1 MNHNS and CDR2 SASEGT. Trimming took 4 bases from V and 2 from J, leaving 9 bases between them. The length of the CDR3 is 13 residues. In nucleotides, the CDR3 is TGTGCCAGCAGTGCCGCCAGACCCTACGAGCAGTACTTC. Translating it yields CASSAARPYEQYF.

The sample holds many counts of this clonotype. The CDR3 region has the DNA TGTGCCCTAAAGCCGGGGGCGCTTTGGGATGGCTACACCTTC. Translation gives CALKPGALWDGYTF. The chain couples TRBV7-2 to TRBJ1-2; possible D gene TRBD1, 6 bases. The germline gives CDR1 SGHTA, CDR2 FQGNSA. The germline V and J ends were trimmed by 11 bases and 6 bases, with 22 bases remaining between them. CDR3 length equals 14 residues.

This clonotype was counted at least ten times. V is TRBV6-5 and J is TRBJ2-7; 9 bases match TRBD1. J gave up 2 bases and V 6 bases, and 8 bases lay outside the gene matches. This CDR3 is 15 amino acids long. From germline, CDR1 is MNHEY and CDR2 SVGAGI. This CDR3 reads CASSYLRQGAYEQYF. CDR3 sequence (DNA): TGTGCCAGCAGCTACCTGCGACAGGGGGCCTACGAGCAGTACTTC.

This clonotype was seen at least ten times. The chain carries TRBV20-1 and TRBJ2-3, with 11 bases that match TRBD2. V trimming: 4 bases; J trimming: 2 bases; junction bases outside the gene matches: 5. The germline CDR1 and CDR2 sequences are DFQATT and SNEGSKA (reference sequence). The CDR3 length is 15 residues. The DNA of the CDR3 is TGCAGTGCTACTAGACTAGCGGGGAACACAGATACGCAGTATTTT. Its protein product is CSATRLAGNTDTQYF.

This clonotype was observed many times. The chain is built from TRBV5-1 and TRBJ1-4, with a tentative D call TRBD1 (5 bases). Germline V CDR1 and CDR2: SGHRS, YFSETQ. This CDR3 spans 15 amino acids. The V and J ends lost 0 bases and 7 bases respectively, with 13 bases between them. The CDR3 here is CASSLGGAGSEKLFF. The CDR3 nucleotides are TGCGCCAGCAGCTTGGGGGGCGCAGGGTCTGAAAAACTGTTTTTT.

This clonotype was counted at least ten times. The chain carries TRBV2 and TRBJ1-6; D remains ambiguous. The V gene lost 5 bases and the J gene lost 7 bases, with 9 bases spanning the gap. Germline-derived CDR1 and CDR2 are SNHLY and FYNNEI. The CDR3 runs to 13 residues. The CDR3 DNA sequence: TGTGCCAGCAGTTTGGCCGAGAATTCACCCCTCCACTTT. Translated, it gives CASSLAENSPLHF.